This T cell receptor beta chain was identified during a study of T cells in Graves' hyperthyroidism and ophthalmopathy. The V gene end was trimmed by 3 bases and the J gene end by 1 base; junction bases not matched to a gene: 9. Germline CDR1 MNHNS, CDR2 SASEGT. This CDR3 contains 17 residues. What was amplified from RNA transcripts were TCR beta CDR3 regions. TCR CDR3 underwent first-round RT-PCR with the HTBI primer set. TCRdb itself ran the multiplex PCR reads through MiXCR, one entry per CDR3 protein. The top ten clones hold roughly 49% of a sample with 200,000 or so distinct CDR3 sequences, roughly 17% of them seen once. This clonotype was seen repeatedly, ten times or more. Graves' hyperthyroidism is called stable when ophthalmopathy does not progress within 18 months. Uncontrolled infections, other autoimmune diseases, pregnancy or lactation led to exclusion of patients.

Sequenced input: blood. The chain has TRBV6-1 and TRBJ2-1, with 7 bases aligning to TRBD2. The source is a woman between 45 and 60 years old with Graves' hyperthyroidism. The CDR3 protein is CASSDPAGEVSYNEQFF. The CDR3 DNA reads TGTGCCAGCAGTGATCCTGCGGGAGAGGTATCCTACAATGAGCAGTTCTTC.